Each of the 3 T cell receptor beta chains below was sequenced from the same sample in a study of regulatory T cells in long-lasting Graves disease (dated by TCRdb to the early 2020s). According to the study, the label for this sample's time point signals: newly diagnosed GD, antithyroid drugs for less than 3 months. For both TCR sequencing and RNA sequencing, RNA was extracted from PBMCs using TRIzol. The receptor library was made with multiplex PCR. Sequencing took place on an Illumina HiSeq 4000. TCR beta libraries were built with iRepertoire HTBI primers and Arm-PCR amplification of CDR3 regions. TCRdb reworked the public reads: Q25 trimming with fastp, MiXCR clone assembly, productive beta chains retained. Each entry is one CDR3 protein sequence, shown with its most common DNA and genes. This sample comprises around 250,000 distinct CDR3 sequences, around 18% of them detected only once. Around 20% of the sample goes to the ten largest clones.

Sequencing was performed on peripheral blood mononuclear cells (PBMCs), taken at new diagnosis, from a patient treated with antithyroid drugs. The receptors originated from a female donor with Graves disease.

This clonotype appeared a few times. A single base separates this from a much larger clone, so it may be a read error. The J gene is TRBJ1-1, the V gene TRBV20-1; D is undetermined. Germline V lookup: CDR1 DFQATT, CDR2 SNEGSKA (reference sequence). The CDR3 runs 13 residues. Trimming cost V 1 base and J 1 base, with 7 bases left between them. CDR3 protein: CSARGESNTEAFF. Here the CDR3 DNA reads TGCAGTGCTAGAGGTGAGTCGAACACTGAAGCTTTCTTT.

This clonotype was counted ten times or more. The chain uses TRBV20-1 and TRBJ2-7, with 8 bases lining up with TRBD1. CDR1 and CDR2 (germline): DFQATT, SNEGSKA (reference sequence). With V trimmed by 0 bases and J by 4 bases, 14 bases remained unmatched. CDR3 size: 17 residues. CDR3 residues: CSARDGTPRTGIYEQYF. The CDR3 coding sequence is TGCAGTGCTAGAGATGGGACCCCTCGGACAGGGATTTACGAGCAGTACTTC.

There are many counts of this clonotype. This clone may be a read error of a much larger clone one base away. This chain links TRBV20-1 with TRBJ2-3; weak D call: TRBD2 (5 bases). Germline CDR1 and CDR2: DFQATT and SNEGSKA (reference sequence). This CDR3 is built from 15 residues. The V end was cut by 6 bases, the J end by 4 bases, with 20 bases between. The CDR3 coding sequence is TGCAGTGCCCCAAGACTAAAACCCTCCCCAGATACGCAGTATTTT. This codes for CSAPRLKPSPDTQYF.